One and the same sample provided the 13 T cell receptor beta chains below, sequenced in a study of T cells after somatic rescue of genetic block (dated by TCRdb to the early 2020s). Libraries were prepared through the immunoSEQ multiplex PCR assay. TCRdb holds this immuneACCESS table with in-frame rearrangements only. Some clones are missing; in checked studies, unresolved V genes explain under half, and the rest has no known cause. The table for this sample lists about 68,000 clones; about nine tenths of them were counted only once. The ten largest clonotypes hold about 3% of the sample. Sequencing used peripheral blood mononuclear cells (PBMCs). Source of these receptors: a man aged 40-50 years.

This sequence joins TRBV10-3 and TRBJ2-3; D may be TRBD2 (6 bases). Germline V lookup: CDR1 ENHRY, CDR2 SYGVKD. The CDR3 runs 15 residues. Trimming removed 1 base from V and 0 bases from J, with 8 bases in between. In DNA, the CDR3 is TGTGCCATCAGTGAGTTAGCGGCTAGCACAGATACGCAGTATTTT. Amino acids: CAISELAASTDTQYF.

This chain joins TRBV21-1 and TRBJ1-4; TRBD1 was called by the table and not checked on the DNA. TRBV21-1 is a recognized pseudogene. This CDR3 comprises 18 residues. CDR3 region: CASSRVQDRGITNEKLFF. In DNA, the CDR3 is TGTGCCAGCAGCCGCGTGCAGGACAGGGGTATTACTAATGAAAAACTGTTTTTT.

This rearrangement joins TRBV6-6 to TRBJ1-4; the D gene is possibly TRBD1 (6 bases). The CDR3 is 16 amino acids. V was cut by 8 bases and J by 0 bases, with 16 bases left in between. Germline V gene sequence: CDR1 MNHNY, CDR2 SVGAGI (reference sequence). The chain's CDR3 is CASGGGGYPTNEKLFF. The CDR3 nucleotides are TGTGCCAGCGGGGGCGGAGGTTATCCAACTAATGAAAAACTGTTTTTT.

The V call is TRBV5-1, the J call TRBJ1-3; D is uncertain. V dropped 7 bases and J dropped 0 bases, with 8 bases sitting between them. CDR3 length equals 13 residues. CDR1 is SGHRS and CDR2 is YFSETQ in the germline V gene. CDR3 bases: TGCGCCAGCTCCTCCCGCTCTGGAAACACCATATATTTT. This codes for CASSSRSGNTIYF.

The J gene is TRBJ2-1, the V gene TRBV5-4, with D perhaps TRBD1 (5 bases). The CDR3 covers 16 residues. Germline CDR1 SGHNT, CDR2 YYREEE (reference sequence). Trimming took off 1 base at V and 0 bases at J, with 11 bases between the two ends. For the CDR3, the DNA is TGTGCCAGCAGCTTGCCAGGGTCTAGCTCCTACAATGAGCAGTTCTTC. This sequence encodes CASSLPGSSSYNEQFF.

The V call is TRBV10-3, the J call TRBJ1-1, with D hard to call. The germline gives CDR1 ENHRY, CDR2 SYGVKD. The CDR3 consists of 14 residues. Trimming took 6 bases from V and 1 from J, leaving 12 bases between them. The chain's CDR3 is CAIRDDGKNTEAFF. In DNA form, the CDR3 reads TGTGCCATCAGAGACGACGGAAAGAACACTGAAGCTTTCTTT.

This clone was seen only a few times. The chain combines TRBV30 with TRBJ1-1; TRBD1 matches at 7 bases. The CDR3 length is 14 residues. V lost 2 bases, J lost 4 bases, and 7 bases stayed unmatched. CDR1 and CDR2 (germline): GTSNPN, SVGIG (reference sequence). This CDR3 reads CAWSRDSWSTEAFF. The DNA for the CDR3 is TGTGCCTGGAGTAGGGACAGTTGGAGCACTGAAGCTTTCTTT.

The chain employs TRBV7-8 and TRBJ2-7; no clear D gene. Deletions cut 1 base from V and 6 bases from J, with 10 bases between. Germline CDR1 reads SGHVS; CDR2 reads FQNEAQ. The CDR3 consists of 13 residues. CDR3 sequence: CASSLVEMSEQYF. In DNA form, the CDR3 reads TGTGCCAGCAGCTTAGTCGAGATGTCCGAGCAGTACTTC. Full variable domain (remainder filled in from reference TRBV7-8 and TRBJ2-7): GAGVSQSPRYKVAKRGQDVALRCDPISGHVSLFWYQQALGQGPEFLTYFQNEAQLDKSGLPSDRFFAERPEGSVSTLKIQRTQQEDSAVYLCASSLVEMSEQYFGPGTRLTVT.

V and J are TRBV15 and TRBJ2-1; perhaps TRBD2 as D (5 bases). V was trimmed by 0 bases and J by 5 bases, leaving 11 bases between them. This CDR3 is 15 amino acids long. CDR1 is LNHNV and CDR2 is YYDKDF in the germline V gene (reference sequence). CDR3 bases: TGTGCCACCAGCAGAGATCCGGTCGGGGACAATGAGCAGTTCTTC. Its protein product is CATSRDPVGDNEQFF.

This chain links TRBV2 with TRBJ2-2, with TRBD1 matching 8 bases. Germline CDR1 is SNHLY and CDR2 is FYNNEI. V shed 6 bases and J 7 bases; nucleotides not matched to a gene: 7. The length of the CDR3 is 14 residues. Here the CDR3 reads CASSLDRGGGELFF. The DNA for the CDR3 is TGTGCCAGCAGCCTAGACAGGGGCGGCGGGGAGCTGTTTTTT.

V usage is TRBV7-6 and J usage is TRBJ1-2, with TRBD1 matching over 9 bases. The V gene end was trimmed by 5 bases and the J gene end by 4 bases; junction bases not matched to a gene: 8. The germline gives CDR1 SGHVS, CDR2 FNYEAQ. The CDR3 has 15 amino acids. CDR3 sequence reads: CASSNPGQGFYGYTF. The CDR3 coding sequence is TGTGCCAGCAGCAACCCGGGACAGGGCTTCTATGGCTACACCTTC.

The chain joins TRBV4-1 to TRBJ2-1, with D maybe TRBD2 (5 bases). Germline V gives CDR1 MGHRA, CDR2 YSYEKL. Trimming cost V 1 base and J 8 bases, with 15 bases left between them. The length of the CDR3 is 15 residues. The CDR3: CASSQVAGSAYEQFF. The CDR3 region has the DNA TGCGCCAGCAGCCAAGTGGCGGGTTCGGCATATGAGCAGTTCTTC.

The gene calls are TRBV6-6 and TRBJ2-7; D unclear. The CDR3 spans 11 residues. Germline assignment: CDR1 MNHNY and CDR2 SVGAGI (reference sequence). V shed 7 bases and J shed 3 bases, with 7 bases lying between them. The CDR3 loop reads CASNYLYEQYF. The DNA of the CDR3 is TGTGCCAGCAATTATCTCTACGAGCAGTACTTC.